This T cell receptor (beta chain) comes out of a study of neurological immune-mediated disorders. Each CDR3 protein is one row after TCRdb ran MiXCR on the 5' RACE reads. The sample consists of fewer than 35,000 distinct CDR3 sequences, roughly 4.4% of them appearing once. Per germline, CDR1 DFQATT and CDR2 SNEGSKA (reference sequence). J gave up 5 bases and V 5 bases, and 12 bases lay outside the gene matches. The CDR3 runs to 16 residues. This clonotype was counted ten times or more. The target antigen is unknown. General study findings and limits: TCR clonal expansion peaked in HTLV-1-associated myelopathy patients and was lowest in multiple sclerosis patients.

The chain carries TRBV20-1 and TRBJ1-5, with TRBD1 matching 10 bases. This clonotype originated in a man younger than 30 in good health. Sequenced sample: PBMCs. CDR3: CSAVRFRDRGHQPQHF. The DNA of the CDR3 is TGCAGTGCTGTAAGATTCCGGGACAGGGGCCATCAGCCCCAGCATTTT.